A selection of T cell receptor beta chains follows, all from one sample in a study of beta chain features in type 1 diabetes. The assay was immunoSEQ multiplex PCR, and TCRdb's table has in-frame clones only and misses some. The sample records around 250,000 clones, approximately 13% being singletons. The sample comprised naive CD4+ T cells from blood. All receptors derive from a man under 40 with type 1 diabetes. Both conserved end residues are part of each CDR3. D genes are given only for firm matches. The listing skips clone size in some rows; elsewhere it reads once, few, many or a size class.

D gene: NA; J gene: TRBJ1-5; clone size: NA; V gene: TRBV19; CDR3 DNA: TGTGCCAGTAGTATCAGTTGGAATCAGCCCCAGCATTTT; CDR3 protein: CASSISWNQPQHF
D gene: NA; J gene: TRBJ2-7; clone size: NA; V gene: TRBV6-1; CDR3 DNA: TGTGCCAGCAGTGAGTGGAGGGGCGGCGAGCAGTACTTC; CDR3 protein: CASSEWRGGEQYF
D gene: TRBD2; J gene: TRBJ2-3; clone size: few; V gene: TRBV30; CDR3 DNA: TGTGCCCAGGGGCGGGAGGGCCTCCACACGCAGTATTTT; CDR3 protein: CAQGREGLHTQYF
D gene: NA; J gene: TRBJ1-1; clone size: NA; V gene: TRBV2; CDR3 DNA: TGTGCCAGCAGCGCGGACAGTGAAGCTTTCTTT; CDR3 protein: CASSADSEAFF
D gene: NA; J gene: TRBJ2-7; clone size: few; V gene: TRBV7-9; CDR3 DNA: TGTGCCAGCAGCTTAGCGACGGGTCTCGGCGAGCAGTACTTC; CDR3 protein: CASSLATGLGEQYF
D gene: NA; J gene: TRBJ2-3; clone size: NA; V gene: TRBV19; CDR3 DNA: TGTGCCAGTAGTCTCCCCTATGGGGGCGGGACAGATACGCAGTATTTT; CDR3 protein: CASSLPYGGGTDTQYF
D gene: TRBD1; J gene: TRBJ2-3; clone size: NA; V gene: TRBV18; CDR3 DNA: TGTGCCAGCTCACTAACAGGGGGCACAGATACGCAGTATTTT; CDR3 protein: CASSLTGGTDTQYF
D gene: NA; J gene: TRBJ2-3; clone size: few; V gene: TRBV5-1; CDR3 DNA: TGCGCCAGCAGTACAGGGAACGCAGATACGCAGTATTTT; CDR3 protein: CASSTGNADTQYF
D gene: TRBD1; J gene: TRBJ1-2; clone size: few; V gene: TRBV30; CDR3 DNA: TGTGCCGGGACAGGGGTTGGCTACACCTTC; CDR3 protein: CAGTGVGYTF
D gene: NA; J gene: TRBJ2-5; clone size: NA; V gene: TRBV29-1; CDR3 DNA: TGCAGCGTTGGGGGAGCTCAAGAGACCCAGTACTTC; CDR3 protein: CSVGGAQETQYF
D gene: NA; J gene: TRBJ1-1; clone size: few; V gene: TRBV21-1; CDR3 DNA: TGTGCCAGCAGCAACACGGAGATGAACACTGAAGCTTTCTTT; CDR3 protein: CASSNTEMNTEAFF
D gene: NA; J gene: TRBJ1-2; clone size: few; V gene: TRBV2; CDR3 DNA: TGTGCCAGCAGTGAAGCGCGGGGGGGAGATGGCTACACCTTC; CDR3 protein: CASSEARGGDGYTF
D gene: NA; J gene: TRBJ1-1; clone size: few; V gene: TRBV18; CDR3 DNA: TGTGCCAGCTCACCAGGCTCGAACACTGAAGCTTTCTTT; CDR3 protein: CASSPGSNTEAFF
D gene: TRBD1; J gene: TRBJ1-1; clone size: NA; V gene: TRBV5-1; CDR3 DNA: TGCGCCAGCAGCTCCCAGGGGGACTCTGAAGCTTTCTTT; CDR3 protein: CASSSQGDSEAFF
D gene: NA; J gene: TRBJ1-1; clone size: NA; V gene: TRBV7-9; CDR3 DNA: TGTGCCAGCAGCTCGGGAACCTGGACTGAAGCTTTCTTT; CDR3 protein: CASSSGTWTEAFF
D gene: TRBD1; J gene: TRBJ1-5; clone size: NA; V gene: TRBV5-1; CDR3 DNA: TGCGCCAGCAGCCTCGGACAGGGTAGCAATCAGCCCCAGCATTTT; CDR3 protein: CASSLGQGSNQPQHF
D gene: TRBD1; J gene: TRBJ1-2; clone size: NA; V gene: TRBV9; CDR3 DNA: TGTGCCAGCCGCCGGGACAGCTATGGCTACACCTTC; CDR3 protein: CASRRDSYGYTF
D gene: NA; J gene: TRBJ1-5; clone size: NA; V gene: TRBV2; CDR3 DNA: TGTGCCAGCAGTGAAGGCAGGGGCAATCAGCCCCAGCATTTT; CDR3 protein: CASSEGRGNQPQHF
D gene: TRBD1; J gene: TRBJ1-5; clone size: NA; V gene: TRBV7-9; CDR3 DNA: TGTGCCAGCAGTCGGGGACAGGGCGGATATAGCAATCAGCCCCAGCATTTT; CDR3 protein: CASSRGQGGYSNQPQHF
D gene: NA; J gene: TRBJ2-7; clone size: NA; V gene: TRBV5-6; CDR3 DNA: TGTGCCAGCAGCCCGGGGATAAATTACGAGCAGTACTTC; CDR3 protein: CASSPGINYEQYF
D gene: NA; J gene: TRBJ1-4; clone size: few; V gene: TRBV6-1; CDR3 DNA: TGTGCCAGCAGTGAAGGAGGGTTAGGTGAAAAACTGTTTTTT; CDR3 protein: CASSEGGLGEKLFF
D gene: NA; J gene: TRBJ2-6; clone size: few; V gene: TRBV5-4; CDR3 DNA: TGTGCCAGCAGCCCCCGGCAGGCTCCCTCTGGGGCCAACGTCCTGACTTTC; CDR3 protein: CASSPRQAPSGANVLTF
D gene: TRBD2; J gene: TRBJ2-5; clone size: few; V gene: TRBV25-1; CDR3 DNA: TGTGCCAGCAGTGAATATATCACTAGCGGGAGGTATGGAGAGACCCAGTACTTC; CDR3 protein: CASSEYITSGRYGETQYF
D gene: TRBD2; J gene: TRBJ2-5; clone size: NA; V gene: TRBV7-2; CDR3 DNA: TGTGCCAGCAGCTGGCTTGCGGGAGGGATTGAGACCCAGTACTTC; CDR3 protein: CASSWLAGGIETQYF
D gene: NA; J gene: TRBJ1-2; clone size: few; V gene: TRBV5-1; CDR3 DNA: TGCGCCACGAGGCAGGGAACTAACTATGGCTACACCTTC; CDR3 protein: CATRQGTNYGYTF
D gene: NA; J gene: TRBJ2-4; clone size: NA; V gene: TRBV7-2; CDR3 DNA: TGTGCCAGCAGCTTAGAACTGCGCGTAGCCAAAAACATTCAGTACTTC; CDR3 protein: CASSLELRVAKNIQYF
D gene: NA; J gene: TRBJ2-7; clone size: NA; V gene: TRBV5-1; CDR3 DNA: TGCGCCAGCACCCTTGGAGCTTTGGGAATAGGAGGGCGTAAGGAGCAGTACTTC; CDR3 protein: CASTLGALGIGGRKEQYF
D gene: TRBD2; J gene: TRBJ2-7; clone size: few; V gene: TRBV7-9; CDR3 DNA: TGTGCCAGCAGCTTAGCGGGACTAGCGGGGGCCGAGCAGTACTTC; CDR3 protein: CASSLAGLAGAEQYF
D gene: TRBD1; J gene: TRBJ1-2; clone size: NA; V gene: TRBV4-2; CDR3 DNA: TGTGCCAGCAGCCAAGCAGGGGGAGTAAATGGCTACACCTTC; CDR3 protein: CASSQAGGVNGYTF
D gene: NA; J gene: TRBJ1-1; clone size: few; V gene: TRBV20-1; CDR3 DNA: TGCAGTACGTCTATGAACACTGAAGCTTTCTTT; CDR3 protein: CSTSMNTEAFF
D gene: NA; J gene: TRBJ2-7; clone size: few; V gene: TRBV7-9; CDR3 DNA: TGTGCCAGCAGCCCATTGAGGGAGCAGTACTTC; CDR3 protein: CASSPLREQYF
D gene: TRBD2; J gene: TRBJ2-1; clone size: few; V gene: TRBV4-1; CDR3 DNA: TGCGCCAGCAGCCAAGATCCGGGGGGGTCGCTTAATGAGCAGTTCTTC; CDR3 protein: CASSQDPGGSLNEQFF
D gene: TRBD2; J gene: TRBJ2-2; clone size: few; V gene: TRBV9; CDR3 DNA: TGTGCCAGCAGCGTAGGGCTAGCGGGAGGAGCTAAGACGAACACCGGGGAGCTGTTTTTT; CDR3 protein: CASSVGLAGGAKTNTGELFF
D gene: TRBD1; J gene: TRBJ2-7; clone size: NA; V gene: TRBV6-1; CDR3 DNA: TGTGCCAGCAGCATACAGGGGGTCCCCTACGAGCAGTACTTC; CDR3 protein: CASSIQGVPYEQYF
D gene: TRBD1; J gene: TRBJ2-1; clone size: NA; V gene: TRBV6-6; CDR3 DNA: TGTGCCAGCAACCCGGGACAGGGGGAGCATGAGCAGTTCTTC; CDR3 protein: CASNPGQGEHEQFF
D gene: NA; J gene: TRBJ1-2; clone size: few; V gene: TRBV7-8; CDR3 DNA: TGTGCCAGCAGCTTAGGCTCAGGGCCTAACTATGGCTACACCTTC; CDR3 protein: CASSLGSGPNYGYTF
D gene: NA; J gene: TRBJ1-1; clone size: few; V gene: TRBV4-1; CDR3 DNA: TGCGCCAGCAGCCACCCCCCTACAGGGATCGGTGAAGCTTTCTTT; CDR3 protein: CASSHPPTGIGEAFF
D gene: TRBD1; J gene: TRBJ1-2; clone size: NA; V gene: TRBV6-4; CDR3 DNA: TGTGCCAGCAGTCCGGACAGGGGGAGCTATGGCTACACCTTC; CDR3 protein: CASSPDRGSYGYTF
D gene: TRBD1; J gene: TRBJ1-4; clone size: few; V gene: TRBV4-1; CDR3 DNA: TGCGCCAGCAGCCCACAGGGGGCAGATGAAAAACTGTTTTTT; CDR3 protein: CASSPQGADEKLFF
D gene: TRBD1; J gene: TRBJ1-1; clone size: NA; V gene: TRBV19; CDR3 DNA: TGTGCCAGTAGTAGCCAGACAGGGGAACACACTGAAGCTTTCTTT; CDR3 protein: CASSSQTGEHTEAFF
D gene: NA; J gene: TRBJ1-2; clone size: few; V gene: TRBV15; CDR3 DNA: TGTGCCACCAGCAGAGAGGTCAGGGCGAGCTATGGCTACACCTTC; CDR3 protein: CATSREVRASYGYTF
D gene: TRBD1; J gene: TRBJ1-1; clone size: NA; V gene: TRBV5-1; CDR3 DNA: TGCGCCAGCAGCACCGGGACAGGGGCCACTGAAGCTTTCTTT; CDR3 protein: CASSTGTGATEAFF
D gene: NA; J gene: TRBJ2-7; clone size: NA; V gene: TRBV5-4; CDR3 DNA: TGTGCCAGCAGCCCGCGGGGTTCGTCCGACGATTGGTACGAGCAGTACTTC; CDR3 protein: CASSPRGSSDDWYEQYF
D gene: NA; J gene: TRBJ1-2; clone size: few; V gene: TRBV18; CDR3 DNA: TGTGCCAGCACGTCCCAGGGATCTCAGGGCTACACCTTC; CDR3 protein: CASTSQGSQGYTF
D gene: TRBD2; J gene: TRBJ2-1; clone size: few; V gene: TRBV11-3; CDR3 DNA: TGTGCCAGCAGCAAGGGACTAGCGGGGGGACGGCTTGAGCAGTTCTTC; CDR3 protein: CASSKGLAGGRLEQFF
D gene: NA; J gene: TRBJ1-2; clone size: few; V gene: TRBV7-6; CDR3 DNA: TGTGCCAGCAGCCCCCGGGGAGGGTATGGCTACACCTTC; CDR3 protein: CASSPRGGYGYTF
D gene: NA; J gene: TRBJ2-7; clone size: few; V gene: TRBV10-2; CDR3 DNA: TGCGCCAGCAGTGAGCGGGGGGCGGAGCAGTACTTC; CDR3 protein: CASSERGAEQYF